Below, one TCR beta chain is given with its context. In the original workflow: From reference gene primer amplification, estimates of nucleated cell counts were derived. Method: immunoSEQ multiplex PCR; TCRdb's copy keeps in-frame clones and lacks some. V, J and clone size were drawn from that table, and D and trimming were deduced from the DNA. The sample has roughly 100,000 clones; about 89% are singletons. The CDR3 has 18 amino acids. J was trimmed by 1 base and V by 3 bases; bases with no gene match: 13. The data were taken from a study of blood T cell repertoires in COVID-19. Study as a whole: Acute-phase and convalescent COVID-19 samples originated in the United States, Italy and Spain. PBMCs, B-cell-depleted T cells, or T cells were the source of the cDNA or gDNA that made up the material.

V is TRBV23-1 and J is TRBJ2-7; 9 bases align to TRBD1. TRBV23-1 is identified as an open reading frame with a role that is uncertain. This receptor was taken from a human donor in a cohort sampled during active COVID-19. Material: peripheral blood. Written as DNA, the CDR3 is TGCGCCAGCAGTCATCCCCTGGGACCGGGACAGGGTTCCTACGAGCAGTACTTC. Translating it yields CASSHPLGPGQGSYEQYF.